These T cell receptor beta chains were read from a single sample in a study of cytomegalovirus exposure and HLA in healthy donors. TCRdb's copy holds only in-frame clones and misses some; the assay was immunoSEQ multiplex PCR. This repertoire shows around 150,000 clones, roughly 66% found once; its top ten account for over 5%. Sequencing input: PBMCs. The receptors originated from a woman aged 60-75 years in good health and CMV-seronegative. The CDR3 runs from the conserved cysteine through the conserved F or W. The D gene is left open where the match is weak. Clone size, where shown, is once, few, many, or a class for clones that have expanded.

size | J | V | D | DNA | CDR3
. | TRBJ2-1 | TRBV7-2 | . | TGTGCCAGCAGCTTAGTGCAGGGGTGGAATGAGCAGTTCTTC | CASSLVQGWNEQFF
once | TRBJ2-1 | TRBV21-1 | . | TGTGCCAGCAGCAAGTTAGCGGGGGGGCTCCTGGAGGACGGCAATGAGCAGTTCTTC | CASSKLAGGLLEDGNEQFF
. | TRBJ2-5 | TRBV6-5 | . | TGTGCCAGCACCTACCGGGAGACCCAGTACTTC | CASTYRETQYF
. | TRBJ2-5 | TRBV7-8 | TRBD2 | TGTGCCAGCAGCCCCGTCAGCGGGAGGTCATCTCGGAAGACCCAGTACTTC | CASSPVSGRSSRKTQYF
few | TRBJ1-1 | TRBV5-5 | . | . | CASSLVGQGSTEASF
. | TRBJ1-5 | TRBV28 | TRBD1 | TGTGCCAGCAGTTTGCCGGACAGGGGTAGAGCCCAGCATTTT | CASSLPDRGRAQHF
. | TRBJ2-7 | TRBV6-5 | . | TGTGCCAGCAGTTTCGGGATCAGCTCCTACGAGCAGTACTTC | CASSFGISSYEQYF
. | TRBJ2-1 | TRBV4-3 | . | TGCGCCAGCAGCCAAGATTATAGGCTAGCCAATGAGCAGTTCTTC | CASSQDYRLANEQFF
. | TRBJ2-3 | TRBV28 | . | TGTGCCAGCAGTTTACCTCAGGGTACAGATACGCAGTATTTT | CASSLPQGTDTQYF
. | TRBJ1-6 | TRBV11-3 | TRBD1 | TGTGCCAGCAGCCCCCCCGGGACAGGGAAATCACCCCTCCACTTT | CASSPPGTGKSPLHF
. | TRBJ1-5 | TRBV2 | TRBD1 | TGTGCCAGCAGTGAAAGGGGGCAAAGCAATCAGCCCCAGCATTTT | CASSERGQSNQPQHF
. | TRBJ2-5 | TRBV19 | . | TGTGCCAGTAGTATAGATCTGGGGAGGGAGACCCAGTACTTC | CASSIDLGRETQYF
. | TRBJ1-1 | TRBV7-6 | TRBD1 | TGTGCCAGCAGCTTAGCGGCAGGGGGATTGAACACTGAAGCTTTCTTT | CASSLAAGGLNTEAFF
once | TRBJ2-3 | TRBV10-3 | . | TGTGCCATCAGTGAATCCCAGGGGACAGATACGCAGTATTTT | CAISESQGTDTQYF
. | TRBJ2-7 | TRBV5-4 | TRBD2 | TGTGCCAGCAGCGCCCGGTCGGGACTAGCGGGAGAGGCCCAGTACTTC | CASSARSGLAGEAQYF
. | TRBJ2-1 | TRBV19 | TRBD2 | TGTGCCAGTAGAGCCTTTGCGGGGGGGGCCTCCTACAATGAGCAGTTCTTC | CASRAFAGGASYNEQFF
. | TRBJ2-5 | TRBV7-2 | TRBD2 | TGTGCCAGCAGCCTTAGCGGGGGGGCTGAGACCCAGTACTTC | CASSLSGGAETQYF
. | TRBJ1-4 | TRBV5-5 | . | TGTGCCAGCAGCTTGGAGGGGCAGGATGGCGAAAAACTGTTTTTT | CASSLEGQDGEKLFF
. | TRBJ2-7 | TRBV23-1 | TRBD1 | TGCGCCAGCATCACCCGGACAGGGACCTACGAGCAGTACTTC | CASITRTGTYEQYF
. | TRBJ2-5 | TRBV29-1 | TRBD1 | TGCAGCGTTGCCCTGGGGACAGGGGGCAACGGAGAGACCCAGTACTTC | CSVALGTGGNGETQYF
. | TRBJ2-7 | TRBV5-1 | TRBD2 | TGCGCCAGCAGCCAACCGGGACTAGTCCGGGAGCAGTACTTC | CASSQPGLVREQYF
. | TRBJ2-5 | TRBV2 | . | TGTGCCAGCAGCGGAGACCAACGTAGTCGGACCCAGTACTTC | CASSGDQRSRTQYF
few | TRBJ1-1 | TRBV7-2 | . | TGTGCCAGCAGCTATTGGACAGCCAGGAACACTGAAGCTTTCTTT | CASSYWTARNTEAFF
. | TRBJ2-1 | TRBV28 | . | TGTGCCAGCAGTTCAGGGGCCCGAGGGCTCTTC | CASSSGARGLF
few | TRBJ2-7 | TRBV29-1 | TRBD1 | TGCAGCGTTGTTTCCAGGGGGCGGGGTGAGCAGTACTTC | CSVVSRGRGEQYF
. | TRBJ2-7 | TRBV6-6 | . | TGTGCCAGCAGTTATTTTCGAGGGGAGCAGTACTTC | CASSYFRGEQYF
. | TRBJ2-3 | TRBV7-8 | TRBD2 | TGTGCCAGCAGCTTAGGGGTAGCGGGGGATACGCAGTATTTT | CASSLGVAGDTQYF
. | TRBJ1-5 | TRBV7-2 | TRBD1 | TGTGCCAGCAGCTTAGCTGGCGCAGGGGGCCAGCCCCAGCATTTT | CASSLAGAGGQPQHF
. | TRBJ2-2 | TRBV14 | TRBD2 | TGTGCCAGCAGCCTCAGCGGGAGGGCTTGGACCGGGGAGCTGTTTTTT | CASSLSGRAWTGELFF